Here is one TCR beta chain with its context. The read terminates 3 residues ahead of where the CDR3 ends, so the germline J gene completes it. Sequencing was performed with immunoSEQ multiplex PCR; in TCRdb, only in-frame clones are kept and a portion is missing. This table holds around 16,000 clones. The sample comes from a study of T cells in women clearing cervical HPV infection. Study summary: Control women cleared a single incident HPV16 infection within 12 months. Case blood drawn at lesion detection; control blood after infection cleared.

This CDR3 contains 14 residues. The V gene's germline CDR1 is SGHDN and CDR2 FVKESK. V shed 5 bases and J shed 6 bases, with 17 bases lying between them. The V call is TRBV14, the J call TRBJ2-7; D possibly corresponds to TRBD2 (7 bases). The TCR comes from a woman aged 18-69 years with a cervical HPV16 infection that either progressed to CIN3+ or cleared (not recorded which). The sequenced sample consisted of blood buffy coat. The DNA read from the CDR3 is TGTGCCAGCAGCACCCTAGGGGGGGCCGGCGAG. Its translation: CASSTLGGAGE. The CDR3 reads in full as CASSTLGGAGEQYF.